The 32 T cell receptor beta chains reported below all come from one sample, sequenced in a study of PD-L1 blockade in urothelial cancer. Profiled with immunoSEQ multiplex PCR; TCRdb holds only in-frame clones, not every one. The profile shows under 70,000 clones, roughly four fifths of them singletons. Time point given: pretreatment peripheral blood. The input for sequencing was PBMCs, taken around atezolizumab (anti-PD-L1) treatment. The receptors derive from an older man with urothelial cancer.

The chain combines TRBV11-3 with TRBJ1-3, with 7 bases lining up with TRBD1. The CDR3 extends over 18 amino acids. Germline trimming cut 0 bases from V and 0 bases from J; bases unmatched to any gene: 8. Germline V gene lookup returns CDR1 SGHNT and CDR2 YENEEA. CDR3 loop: CASSLDWNRGHSGNTIYF. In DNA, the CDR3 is TGTGCCAGCAGCTTAGATTGGAACAGGGGTCACTCTGGAAACACCATATATTTT.

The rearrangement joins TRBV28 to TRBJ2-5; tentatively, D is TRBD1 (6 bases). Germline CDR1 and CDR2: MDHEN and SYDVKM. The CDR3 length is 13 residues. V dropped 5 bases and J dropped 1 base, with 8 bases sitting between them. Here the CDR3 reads CASSRTAQETQYF. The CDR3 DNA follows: TGTGCCAGCAGTCGGACAGCCCAAGAGACCCAGTACTTC.

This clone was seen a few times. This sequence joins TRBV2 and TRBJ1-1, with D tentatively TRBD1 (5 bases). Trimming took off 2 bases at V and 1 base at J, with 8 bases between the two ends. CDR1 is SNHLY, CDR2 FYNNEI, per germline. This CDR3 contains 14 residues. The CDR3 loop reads CASSELGGNTEAFF. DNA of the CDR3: TGTGCCAGCAGTGAATTGGGGGGGAACACTGAAGCTTTCTTT.

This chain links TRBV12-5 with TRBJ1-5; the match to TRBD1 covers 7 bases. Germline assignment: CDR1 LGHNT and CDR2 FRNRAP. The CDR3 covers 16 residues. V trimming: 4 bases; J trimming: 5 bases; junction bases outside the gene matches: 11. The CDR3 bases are TGTGCTAGTGGTTACACCGGATGGGACAGCCATCAGCCCCAGCATTTT. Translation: CASGYTGWDSHQPQHF.

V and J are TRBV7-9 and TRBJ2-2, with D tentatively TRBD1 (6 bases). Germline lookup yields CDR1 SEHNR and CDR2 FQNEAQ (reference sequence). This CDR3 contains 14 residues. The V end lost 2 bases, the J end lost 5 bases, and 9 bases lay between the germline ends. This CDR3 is CASSLRTETGELFF. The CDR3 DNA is TGTGCCAGCAGCTTAAGGACAGAGACCGGGGAGCTGTTTTTT.

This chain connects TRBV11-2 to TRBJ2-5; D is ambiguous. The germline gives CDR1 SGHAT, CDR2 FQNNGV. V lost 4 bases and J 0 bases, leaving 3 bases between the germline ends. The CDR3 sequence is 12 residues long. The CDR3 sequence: CASSSYQETQYF. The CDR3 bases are TGTGCCAGCAGCTCTTACCAAGAGACCCAGTACTTC.

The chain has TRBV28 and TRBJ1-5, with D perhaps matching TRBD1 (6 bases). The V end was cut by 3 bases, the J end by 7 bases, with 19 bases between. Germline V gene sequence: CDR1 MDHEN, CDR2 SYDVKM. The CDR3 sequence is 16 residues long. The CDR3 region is CASSFRPDSVIQPQHF. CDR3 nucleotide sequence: TGTGCCAGCAGTTTTCGTCCGGACAGCGTAATACAGCCCCAGCATTTT. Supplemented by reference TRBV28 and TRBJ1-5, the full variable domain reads DVKVTQSSRYLVKRTGEKVFLECVQDMDHENMFWYRQDPGLGLRLIYFSYDVKMKEKGDIPEGYSVSREKKERFSLILESASTNQTSMYLCASSFRPDSVIQPQHFGDGTRLSIL.

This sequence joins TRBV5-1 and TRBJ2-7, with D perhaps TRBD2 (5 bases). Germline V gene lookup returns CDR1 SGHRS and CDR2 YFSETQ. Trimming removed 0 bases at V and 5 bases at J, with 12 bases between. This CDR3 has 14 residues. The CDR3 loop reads CASSLGARADEQYF. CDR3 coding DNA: TGCGCCAGCAGCTTGGGGGCCAGAGCGGACGAGCAGTACTTC. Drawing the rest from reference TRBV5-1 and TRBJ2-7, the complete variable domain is KAGVTQTPRYLIKTRGQQVTLSCSPISGHRSVSWYQQTPGQGLQFLFEYFSETQRNKGNFPGRFSGRQFSNSRSEMNVSTLELGDSALYLCASSLGARADEQYFGPGTRLTVT.

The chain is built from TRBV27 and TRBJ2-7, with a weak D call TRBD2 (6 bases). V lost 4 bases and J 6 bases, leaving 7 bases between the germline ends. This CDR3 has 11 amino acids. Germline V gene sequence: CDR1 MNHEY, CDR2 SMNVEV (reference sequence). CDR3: CASSWGLEQYF. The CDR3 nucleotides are TGTGCCAGCAGTTGGGGACTCGAGCAGTACTTC.

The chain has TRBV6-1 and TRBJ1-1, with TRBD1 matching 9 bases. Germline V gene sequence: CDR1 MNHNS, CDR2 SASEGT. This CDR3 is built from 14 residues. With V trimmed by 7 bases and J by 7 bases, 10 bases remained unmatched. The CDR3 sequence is CASNKDRGVGEAFF. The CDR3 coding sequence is TGTGCCAGCAACAAAGACAGGGGGGTTGGTGAAGCTTTCTTT.

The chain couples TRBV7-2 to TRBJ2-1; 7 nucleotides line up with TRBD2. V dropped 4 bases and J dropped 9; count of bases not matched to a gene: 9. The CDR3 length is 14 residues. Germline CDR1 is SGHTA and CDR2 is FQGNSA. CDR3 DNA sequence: TGTGCCAGCAGCTCCTCCAACTGGGGGGGTGAGCAGTTCTTC. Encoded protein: CASSSSNWGGEQFF.

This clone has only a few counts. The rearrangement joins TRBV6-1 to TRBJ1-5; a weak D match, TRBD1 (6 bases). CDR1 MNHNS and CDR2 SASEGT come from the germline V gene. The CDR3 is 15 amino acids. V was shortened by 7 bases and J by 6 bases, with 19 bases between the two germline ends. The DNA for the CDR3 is TGTGCCAGCACCAACGGACAGAGTTTAAGTCAGCCCCAGCATTTT. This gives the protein CASTNGQSLSQPQHF.

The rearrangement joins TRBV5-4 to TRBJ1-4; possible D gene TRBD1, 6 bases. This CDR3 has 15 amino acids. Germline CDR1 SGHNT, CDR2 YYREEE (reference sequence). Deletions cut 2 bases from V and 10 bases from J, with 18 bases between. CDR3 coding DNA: TGTGCCAGCAGCTTTGCGGGGGGCGAAATGGGAAAACTGTTTTTT. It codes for CASSFAGGEMGKLFF.

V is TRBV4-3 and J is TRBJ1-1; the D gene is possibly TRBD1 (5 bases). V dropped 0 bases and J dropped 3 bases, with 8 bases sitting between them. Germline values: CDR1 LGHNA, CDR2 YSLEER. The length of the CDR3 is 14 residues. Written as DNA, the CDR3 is TGCGCCAGCAGCCAAGAGGGCAGGGACACTGAAGCTTTCTTT. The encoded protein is CASSQEGRDTEAFF.

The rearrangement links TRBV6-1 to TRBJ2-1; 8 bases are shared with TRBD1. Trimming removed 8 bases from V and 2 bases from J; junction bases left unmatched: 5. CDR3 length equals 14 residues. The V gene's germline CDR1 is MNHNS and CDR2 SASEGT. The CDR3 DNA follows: TGTGCCAGCCGCCCGACAGGGGCCTACAATGAGCAGTTCTTC. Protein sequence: CASRPTGAYNEQFF.

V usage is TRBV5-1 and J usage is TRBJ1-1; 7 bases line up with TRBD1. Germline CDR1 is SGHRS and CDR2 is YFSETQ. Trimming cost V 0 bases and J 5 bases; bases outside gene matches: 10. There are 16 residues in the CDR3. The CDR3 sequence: CASSLALQGVVTEAFF. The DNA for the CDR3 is TGCGCCAGCAGCTTGGCCCTCCAGGGGGTAGTTACTGAAGCTTTCTTT.

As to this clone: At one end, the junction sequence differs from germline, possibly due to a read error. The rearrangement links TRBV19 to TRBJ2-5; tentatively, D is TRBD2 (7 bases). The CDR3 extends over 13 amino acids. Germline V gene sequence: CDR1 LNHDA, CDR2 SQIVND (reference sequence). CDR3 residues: CASTPAGQGTQYF. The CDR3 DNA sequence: TGTGCCAGTACCCCAGCGGGACAAGGGACCCAGTACTTC.

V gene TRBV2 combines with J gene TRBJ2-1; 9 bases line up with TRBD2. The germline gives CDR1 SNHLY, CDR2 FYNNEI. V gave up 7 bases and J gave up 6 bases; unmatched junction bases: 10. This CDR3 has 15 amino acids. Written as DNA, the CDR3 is TGTGCCAGCACCCCGAACCTAGCGGGAAGCAATGAGCAGTTCTTC. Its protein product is CASTPNLAGSNEQFF.

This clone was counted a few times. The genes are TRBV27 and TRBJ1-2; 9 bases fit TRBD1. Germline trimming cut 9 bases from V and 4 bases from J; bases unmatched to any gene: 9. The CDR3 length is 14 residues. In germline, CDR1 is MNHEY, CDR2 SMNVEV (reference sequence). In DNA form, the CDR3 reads TGTGCCAGTGCTCGGGACAGGGCTGGCTATGGCTACACCTTC. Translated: CASARDRAGYGYTF.

The CDR3 region has the DNA TGTGCCAGCAGCGTAGGGACTAGCGGGATCGGCGAGCAGTACTTC. Its translation is CASSVGTSGIGEQYF. The chain uses TRBV5-4 and TRBJ2-7; 13 bases match TRBD2. The germline V gene encodes CDR1 SGHNT and CDR2 YYREEE (reference sequence). J was trimmed by 6 bases and V by 4 bases; bases with no gene match: 7. CDR3 length: 15 residues.

The CDR3 region is CASLDRDEQYF. CDR3 DNA: TGTGCCAGCTTAGACAGGGACGAGCAGTACTTC. The rearrangement uses TRBV25-1 and TRBJ2-7; 7 bases are shared with TRBD1. The CDR3 extends over 11 amino acids. The V gene's germline CDR1 is MGHDK and CDR2 SYGVNS. V lost 8 bases to trimming and J lost 5 bases; unmatched junction nucleotides: 3.

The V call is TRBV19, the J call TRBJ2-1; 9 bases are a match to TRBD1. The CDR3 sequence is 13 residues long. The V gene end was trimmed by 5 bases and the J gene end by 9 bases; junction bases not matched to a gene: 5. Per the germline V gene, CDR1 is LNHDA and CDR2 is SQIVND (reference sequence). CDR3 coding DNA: TGTGCCAGTAGTTTCACAGGGGGCGGTGAGCAGTTCTTC. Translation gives CASSFTGGGEQFF.

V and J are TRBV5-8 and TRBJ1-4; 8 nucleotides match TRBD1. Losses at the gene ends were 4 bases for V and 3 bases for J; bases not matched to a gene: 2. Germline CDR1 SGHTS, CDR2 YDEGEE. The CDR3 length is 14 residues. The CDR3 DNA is TGTGCCAGCAGCCAGGACAGGGCTAATGAAAAACTGTTTTTT. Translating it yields CASSQDRANEKLFF.

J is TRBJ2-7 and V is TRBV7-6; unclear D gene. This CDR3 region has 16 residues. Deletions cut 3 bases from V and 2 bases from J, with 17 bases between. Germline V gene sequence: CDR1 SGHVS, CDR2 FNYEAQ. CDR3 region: CASSLSSVNTAYEQYF. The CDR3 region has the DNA TGTGCCAGCAGCTTGTCCTCTGTGAACACCGCCTACGAGCAGTACTTC.

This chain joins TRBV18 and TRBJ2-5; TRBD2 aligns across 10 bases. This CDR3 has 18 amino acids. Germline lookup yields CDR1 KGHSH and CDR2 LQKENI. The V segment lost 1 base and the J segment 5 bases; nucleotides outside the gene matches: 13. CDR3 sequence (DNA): TGTGCCAGCTCACCACTGGCTAGCGGGAGCTCGCTTTTTGAGACCCAGTACTTC. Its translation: CASSPLASGSSLFETQYF.

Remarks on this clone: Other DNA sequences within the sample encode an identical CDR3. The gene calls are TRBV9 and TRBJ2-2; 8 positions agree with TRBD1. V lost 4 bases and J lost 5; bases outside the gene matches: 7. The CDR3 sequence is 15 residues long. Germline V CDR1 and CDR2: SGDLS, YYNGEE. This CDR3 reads CASSPGTGNTGELFF. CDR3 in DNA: TGTGCCAGCAGCCCAGGGACAGGCAATACCGGGGAGCTGTTTTTT.

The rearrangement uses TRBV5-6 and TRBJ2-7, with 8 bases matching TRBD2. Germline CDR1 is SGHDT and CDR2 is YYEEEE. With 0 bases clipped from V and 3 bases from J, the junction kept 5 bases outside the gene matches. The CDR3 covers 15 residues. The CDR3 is CASSLGSGSFYEQYF. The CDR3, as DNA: TGTGCCAGCAGCTTGGGAAGCGGGAGTTTCTACGAGCAGTACTTC.

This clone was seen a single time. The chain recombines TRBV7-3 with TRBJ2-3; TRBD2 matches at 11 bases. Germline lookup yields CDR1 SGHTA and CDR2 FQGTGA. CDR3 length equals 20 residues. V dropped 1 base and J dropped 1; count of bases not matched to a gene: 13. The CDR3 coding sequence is TGTGCCAGCAGCTTAAATAGCGGGAGGGTGAAGAATGGGCGCACAGATACGCAGTATTTT. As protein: CASSLNSGRVKNGRTDTQYF.

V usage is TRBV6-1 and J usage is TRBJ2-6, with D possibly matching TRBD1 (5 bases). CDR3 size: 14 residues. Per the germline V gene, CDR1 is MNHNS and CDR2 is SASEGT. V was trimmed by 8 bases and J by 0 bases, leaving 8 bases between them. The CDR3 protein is CASSDTSGANVLTF. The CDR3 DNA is TGTGCCAGCTCGGACACCTCTGGGGCCAACGTCCTGACTTTC.

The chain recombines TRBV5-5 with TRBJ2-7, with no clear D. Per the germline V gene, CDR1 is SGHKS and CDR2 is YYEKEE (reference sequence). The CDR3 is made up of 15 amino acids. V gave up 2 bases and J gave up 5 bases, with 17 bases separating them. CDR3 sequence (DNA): TGTGCCAGCAGCTTTGAGGTCTTGGATGGTAACGAGCAGTACTTC. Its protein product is CASSFEVLDGNEQYF.

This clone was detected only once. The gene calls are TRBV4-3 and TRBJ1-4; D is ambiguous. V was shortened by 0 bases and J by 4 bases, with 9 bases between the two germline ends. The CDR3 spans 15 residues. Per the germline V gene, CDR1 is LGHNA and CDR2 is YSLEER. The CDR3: CASSQDRGSNEKLFF. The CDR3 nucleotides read TGCGCCAGCAGCCAAGATCGTGGTAGTAATGAAAAACTGTTTTTT.

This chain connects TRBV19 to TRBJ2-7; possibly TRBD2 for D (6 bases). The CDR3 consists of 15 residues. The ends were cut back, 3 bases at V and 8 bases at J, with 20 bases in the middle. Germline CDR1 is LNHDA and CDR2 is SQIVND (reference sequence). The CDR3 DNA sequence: TGTGCCAGTAGTATTGGCACTAGCCGTACCCAAAAGCAGTACTTC. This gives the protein CASSIGTSRTQKQYF.